Listed here are 10 T cell receptor beta chains from one sample, sequenced in a study of blood T cell repertoires in COVID-19. The protocol was immunoSEQ multiplex PCR, while the TCRdb copy is restricted to in-frame clones and leaves out a portion. This table holds 130,000 to 150,000 clones, 65% to 85% found once. The specimen sequenced was peripheral blood. These receptor sequences come from a man aged 45-60 years with active or convalescent COVID-19.

This chain joins TRBV10-1 and TRBJ1-5; possibly TRBD1 for D (5 bases). This CDR3 region has 13 residues. CDR1 is WNHNN, CDR2 SYGVQD, per germline (reference sequence). V was shortened by 6 bases and J by 5 bases, with 11 bases between the two germline ends. The CDR3 protein is CASSAGIHQPQHF. CDR3 coding DNA: TGCGCCAGCAGCGCAGGGATCCATCAGCCCCAGCATTTT.

The chain is built from TRBV27 and TRBJ2-2, with D possibly being TRBD1 (5 bases). V shed 3 bases and J shed 1 base, with 9 bases lying between them. There are 15 residues in the CDR3. Looked up from germline, CDR1 is MNHEY and CDR2 is SMNVEV (reference sequence). CDR3 sequence reads: CASSFNTGNTGELFF. The CDR3 nucleotides are TGTGCCAGCAGTTTTAACACAGGGAACACCGGGGAGCTGTTTTTT.

The chain links TRBV6-5 to TRBJ2-7; 10 bases agree with TRBD1. The germline CDR1 and CDR2 sequences are MNHEY and SVGAGI. V trimming: 5 bases; J trimming: 2 bases; junction bases outside the gene matches: 6. The CDR3 contains 15 residues. The CDR3 spells CASSLSGQGAYEQYF. For the CDR3, the DNA is TGTGCCAGCAGTCTATCAGGACAGGGGGCCTACGAGCAGTACTTC.

V is TRBV27 and J is TRBJ1-4, with 10 nucleotides matching TRBD1. CDR3 size: 15 residues. The V gene end was trimmed by 4 bases and the J gene end by 8 bases; junction bases not matched to a gene: 7. Germline V CDR1 and CDR2: MNHEY, SMNVEV (reference sequence). The CDR3 DNA follows: TGTGCCAGCAGTTGGGGACAGGGGCTTGGAGAAAAACTGTTTTTT. This gives the protein CASSWGQGLGEKLFF.

This clone was seen only a few times. The genes are TRBV18 and TRBJ2-1; TRBD1 agrees at 7 bases. CDR1 and CDR2 from the germline V gene are KGHSH and LQKENI. The CDR3 has 15 residues. J was trimmed by 10 bases and V by 7 bases; bases with no gene match: 16. CDR3 residues: CASFPIRDSLKEQFF. The CDR3, as DNA: TGTGCCAGCTTCCCAATTAGGGACAGCCTAAAGGAGCAGTTCTTC.

This clone showed up just once. This rearrangement joins TRBV28 to TRBJ1-1; a weak D match, TRBD1 (6 bases). V lost 8 bases, J lost 7 bases, and 11 bases lay in between. CDR1 and CDR2 from the germline V gene are MDHEN and SYDVKM. The CDR3 is made up of 11 amino acids. The chain's CDR3 is CASQQGLEAFF. The DNA of the CDR3 is TGTGCCAGCCAGCAGGGGCTTGAAGCTTTCTTT.

This clone was seen only a few times. This rearrangement joins TRBV24-1 to TRBJ2-7, with 9 positions matching TRBD2. Trimming at V came to 0 bases and at J to 8 bases, leaving 7 bases not matched to a gene. CDR1 is KGHDR and CDR2 is SFDVKD in the germline V gene. This CDR3 region has 15 residues. This CDR3 reads CATSDLASGMSKQYF. CDR3 nucleotide sequence: TGTGCCACCAGTGATTTGGCTAGCGGGATGTCCAAGCAGTACTTC.

The rearrangement uses TRBV9 and TRBJ1-3; D unclear. Germline V gene sequence: CDR1 SGDLS, CDR2 YYNGEE. With 0 bases removed from V and 0 bases from J, the gap between germline ends came to 7 bases. This CDR3 has 15 amino acids. CDR3 sequence: CASSVGTGSGNTIYF. CDR3 sequence (DNA): TGTGCCAGCAGCGTAGGTACCGGCTCTGGAAACACCATATATTTT.

V is TRBV7-9 and J is TRBJ2-7, with D perhaps matching TRBD2 (6 bases). Germline-derived CDR1 and CDR2 are SEHNR and FQNEAQ (reference sequence). The CDR3 is 15 residues long. The V end was cut by 5 bases, the J end by 6 bases, with 20 bases between. The CDR3 loop is CASSPGGGTTIEQYF. CDR3 nucleotide sequence: TGTGCCAGCAGCCCCGGGGGAGGTACCACCATCGAGCAGTACTTC.

This chain joins TRBV6-1 and TRBJ2-5; TRBD2 is a possible D gene (6 bases). Germline V gene data show CDR1 as MNHNS and CDR2 as SASEGT. There are 16 residues in the CDR3. V lost 4 bases and J lost 5, with 20 bases in between. CDR3 sequence reads: CASSARLVPTGETQYF. CDR3 DNA sequence: TGTGCCAGCAGTGCACGACTAGTGCCGACGGGGGAGACCCAGTACTTC.